The rows below give T cell receptor beta chains drawn from one sample of a study of blood T cell repertoires in COVID-19. The table came from immunoSEQ multiplex PCR; TCRdb's copy has only in-frame clones and leaves some out. In the table there are 310,000 or so clones, roughly 86% of which are singletons. The sample comprised peripheral blood. These receptors came from a woman in her 30s with COVID-19, enrolled during active disease. The CDR3 runs from the conserved cysteine through the conserved F or W. Each record gives: CDR3 protein, CDR3 DNA, clone size, D gene, J gene, V gene. A D gene is named only where the DNA matches it firmly. Some rows mark clone size as missing; the rest say once, few, many or name a class of expanded clone.

CASSQGGTIYEQYF,TGTGCCAGCAGCCAAGGTGGGACTATCTACGAGCAGTACTTC,NA,TRBD2,TRBJ2-7,TRBV3-1/TRBV3-2
CASSLAAGDKNIQYF,TGTGCCAGCAGCTTGGCCGCGGGAGACAAAAACATTCAGTACTTC,NA,TRBD2,TRBJ2-4,TRBV5-6
CASSRGGTNEKLFF,TGTGCCAGCAGTCGCGGGGGCACTAATGAAAAACTGTTTTTT,NA,NA,TRBJ1-4,TRBV28
CASSALTSERDRDYRSGNTIYF,TGTGCCAGCAGTGCCCTAACCAGTGAACGGGACAGGGACTACCGCTCTGGAAACACCATATATTTT,NA,TRBD1,TRBJ1-3,TRBV2
CASSLGGAGNYEQYF,TGTGCCAGCAGCTTAGGAGGGGCGGGGAACTACGAGCAGTACTTC,NA,NA,TRBJ2-7,TRBV7-8
CASSNGRSSYNSPLHF,TGTGCCAGCAGCAATGGGAGAAGCTCCTATAATTCACCCCTCCACTTT,NA,NA,TRBJ1-6,TRBV21-1
CAWSVLFGSETQYF,TGTGCCTGGAGTGTACTGTTTGGTTCAGAGACCCAGTACTTC,NA,NA,TRBJ2-5,TRBV30
CASSLASGGSGELFF,TGCGCCAGCAGCTTGGCATCAGGGGGCTCCGGGGAGCTGTTTTTT,NA,TRBD1,TRBJ2-2,TRBV5-1
CASSLLLAGAGGTQYF,TGTGCCAGCAGTTTATTACTAGCGGGAGCCGGTGGGACCCAGTACTTC,NA,TRBD2,TRBJ2-5,TRBV28
CSVEGGGVSSYEQYF,TGCAGCGTTGAAGGTGGAGGGGTTAGCTCCTACGAGCAGTACTTC,NA,NA,TRBJ2-7,TRBV29-1
CASSQAKPGHPAYEQYF,TGCGCCAGCAGCCAAGCGAAACCCGGACATCCGGCCTACGAGCAGTACTTC,NA,NA,TRBJ2-7,TRBV4-3
CASSRADRNSPLHF,TGTGCCAGCTCACGGGCAGATAGGAATTCACCCCTCCACTTT,NA,NA,TRBJ1-6,TRBV18
CASSFGGRVITFF,TGTGCCAGCAGTTTTGGTGGCAGGGTAATAACTTTCTTT,once,NA,TRBJ1-1,TRBV12-3/TRBV12-4
CASSYSMSYEQYF,TGTGCCAGCAGTTACTCGATGAGCTACGAGCAGTACTTC,NA,NA,TRBJ2-7,TRBV6-5
CASSQIAGASDTQYF,TGCGCCAGCAGCCAGATAGCGGGAGCTTCTGATACGCAGTATTTT,NA,TRBD2,TRBJ2-3,TRBV4-3
CASSLQGTYEQYF,TGTGCCAGCAGTTTACAGGGTACCTACGAGCAGTACTTC,NA,NA,TRBJ2-7,TRBV12-3/TRBV12-4
CASSLGQGAEKLFF,TGTGCCAGCAGCCTAGGACAGGGGGCTGAAAAACTGTTTTTT,few,TRBD1,TRBJ1-4,TRBV4-2
CASSTKWLGQETQYF,TGCGCCAGCAGCACTAAGTGGCTAGGCCAAGAGACCCAGTACTTC,NA,NA,TRBJ2-5,TRBV5-1
CAWRTGQGSTKYSNQPQHF,TGTGCCTGGAGAACCGGACAGGGGTCTACTAAGTATAGCAATCAGCCCCAGCATTTT,NA,TRBD1,TRBJ1-5,TRBV30
CASSSQGSYGYTF,TGTGCCAGCAGCTCTCAGGGGAGCTATGGCTACACCTTC,NA,NA,TRBJ1-2,TRBV5-4
CAWSAPPGQGHTPLHF,TGTGCCTGGAGCGCCCCCCCGGGACAGGGGCATACACCCCTCCACTTT,NA,TRBD1,TRBJ1-6,TRBV30
CASSFASYNEQFF,TGTGCCAGCAGTTTCGCCAGCTACAATGAGCAGTTCTTC,NA,NA,TRBJ2-1,TRBV27
CAWSLDRGRQPQHF,TGTGCCTGGAGTCTAGACAGGGGACGACAGCCCCAGCATTTT,NA,TRBD1,TRBJ1-5,TRBV30
CASSQEVGQGSTQYF,TGTGCCAGCAGCCAAGAGGTGGGACAGGGGTCAACCCAGTACTTC,NA,TRBD1,TRBJ2-5,TRBV14
CASSIAGTGVQPQHF,TGTGCCAGTAGTATAGCAGGGACAGGGGTTCAGCCCCAGCATTTT,NA,TRBD1,TRBJ1-5,TRBV19
CASSSPREGKEGYTF,TGTGCCAGCAGTTCCCCCAGGGAGGGGAAAGAAGGCTACACCTTC,NA,NA,TRBJ1-2,TRBV28
CASSIQGWVSGELFF,TGTGCCAGCAGTATACAGGGTTGGGTATCCGGGGAGCTGTTTTTT,NA,NA,TRBJ2-2,TRBV28
CATSRGGGPNQPQHF,TGTGCCACCTCCCGGGGCGGGGGCCCCAATCAGCCCCAGCATTTT,NA,NA,TRBJ1-5,TRBV24-1